This T cell receptor (beta chain) was obtained from a study of T cell responses to AZD1222 COVID-19 vaccine. Turning to the study itself: Samples with a second dose at about 4 or about 12 weeks were pooled together. Study findings and constraints: With two AZD1222 doses given, Spike-specific TCR breadth and depth both rose. Baseline seropositivity characterized only six or seven AZD1222 recipients.

Notes on this clone: The antigen remains undetermined.

Some clones are missing from TCRdb's copy, which holds only in-frame ones; the method was immunoSEQ multiplex PCR. The table lists 98,000 or so clones, over 85% of them singletons. V was clipped by 1 base and J by 4 bases; unmatched bases: 2. In germline, CDR1 is LNHDA, CDR2 SQIVND (reference sequence). The CDR3 loop spans 15 amino acids. The V call is TRBV19, the J call TRBJ2-1, with TRBD2 matching over 9 bases. The clonotype was recovered from an adult in good health. The source was peripheral blood, collected on day 0 of AZD1222 vaccination. CDR3 in amino acids: CASSIVLAGYNEQFF. As DNA, the CDR3 is TGTGCCAGTAGTATAGTACTAGCGGGTTACAATGAGCAGTTCTTC.